This TCR beta chain was documented in a study of response to subunit inactivated influenza vaccine. TCRdb used MiXCR to reprocess the RT-PCR reads, holding one entry per CDR3 protein. The table has under 550,000 distinct CDR3 sequences, around 7.9% seen once; the top ten hold roughly 13%. Per the germline V gene, CDR1 is SGHRS and CDR2 is YFSETQ. Trimming took off 3 bases at V and 0 bases at J, with 18 bases between the two ends. The CDR3 length is 17 residues. Study-wide results and caveats: New T cells are recruited in small numbers by each seasonal influenza vaccination, according to the authors' suggestion.

This clonotype has a handful of counts. Its specificity is not known. Specimen: PBMCs from blood, collected roughly 24 months after vaccination. The genes are TRBV5-1 and TRBJ1-2, with D possibly TRBD1 on 6 matching bases. The source is a man between 50 and 69 years old who received an inactivated influenza vaccine. The CDR3 coding sequence is TGCGCCAGCAGCTGGGGGGCGCAGGGCGCCTCTAACTATGGCTACACCTTC. Translating gives CASSWGAQGASNYGYTF.